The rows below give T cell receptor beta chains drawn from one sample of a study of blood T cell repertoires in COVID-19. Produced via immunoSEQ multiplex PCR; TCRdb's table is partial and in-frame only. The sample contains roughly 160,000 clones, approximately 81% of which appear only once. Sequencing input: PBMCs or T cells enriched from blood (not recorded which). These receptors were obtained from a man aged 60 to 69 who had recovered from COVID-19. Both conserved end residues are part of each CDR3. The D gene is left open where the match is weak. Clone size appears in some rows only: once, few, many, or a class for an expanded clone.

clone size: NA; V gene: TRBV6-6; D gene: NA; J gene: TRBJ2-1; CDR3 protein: CASSYSPGHNEQFF; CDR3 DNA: TGTGCCAGCAGTTACTCGCCGGGTCACAATGAGCAGTTCTTC
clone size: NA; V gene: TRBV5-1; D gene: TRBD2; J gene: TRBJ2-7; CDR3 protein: CASSVGLAGQQYF; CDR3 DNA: TGCGCCAGCAGCGTCGGACTAGCGGGGCAGCAGTACTTC
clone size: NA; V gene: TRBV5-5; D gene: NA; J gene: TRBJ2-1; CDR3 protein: CASSLIRGAGYNEQFF; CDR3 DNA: TGTGCCAGCAGCTTGATTCGGGGAGCGGGCTACAATGAGCAGTTCTTC
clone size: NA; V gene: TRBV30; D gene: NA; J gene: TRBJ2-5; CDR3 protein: CAWSVGLEGTQYF; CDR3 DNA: TGTGCCTGGAGTGTTGGCCTCGAGGGGACCCAGTACTTC
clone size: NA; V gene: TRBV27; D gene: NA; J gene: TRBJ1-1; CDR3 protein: CASSSPFRQWATEAFF; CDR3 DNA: TGTGCCAGCAGTTCGCCTTTTAGGCAGTGGGCCACTGAAGCTTTCTTT
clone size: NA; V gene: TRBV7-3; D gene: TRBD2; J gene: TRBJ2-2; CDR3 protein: CASSPPGGIDTGELFF; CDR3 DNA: TGTGCCAGCAGCCCTCCGGGGGGGATAGACACCGGGGAGCTGTTTTTT
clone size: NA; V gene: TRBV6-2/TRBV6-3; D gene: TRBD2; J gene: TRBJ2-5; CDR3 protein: CASSLRGRTSGRETQYF; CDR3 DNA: TGTGCCAGCAGTCTCCGGGGGAGGACTAGTGGGCGAGAGACCCAGTACTTC
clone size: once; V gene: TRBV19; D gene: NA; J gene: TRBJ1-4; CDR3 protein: CASSHARGTDEKLFF; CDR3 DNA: TGTGCCAGTAGCCACGCCAGGGGAACAGATGAAAAACTGTTTTTT
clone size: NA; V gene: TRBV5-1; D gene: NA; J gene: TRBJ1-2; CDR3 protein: CASSLVGSSAGYTF; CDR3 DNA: TGCGCCAGCAGCTTGGTGGGCAGTTCCGCCGGCTACACCTTC
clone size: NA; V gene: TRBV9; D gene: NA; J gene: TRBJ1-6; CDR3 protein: CASSVFSSGDNSPLHF; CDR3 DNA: TGTGCCAGCAGCGTATTTAGCTCGGGAGATAATTCACCCCTCCACTTT
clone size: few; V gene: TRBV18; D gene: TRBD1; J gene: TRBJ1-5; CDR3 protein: CASSPRQGKGEGGYSNQPQHF; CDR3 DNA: TGTGCCAGCTCACCGAGACAGGGAAAGGGTGAAGGGGGTTATAGCAATCAGCCCCAGCATTTT
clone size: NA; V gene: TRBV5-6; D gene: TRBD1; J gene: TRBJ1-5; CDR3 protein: CASRAHTGDNQPQHF; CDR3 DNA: TGTGCCAGCAGAGCCCATACAGGGGACAATCAGCCCCAGCATTTT
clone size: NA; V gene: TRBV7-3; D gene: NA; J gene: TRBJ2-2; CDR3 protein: CASSSSPGHTGELFF; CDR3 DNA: TGTGCCAGCAGCTCCTCCCCAGGGCACACCGGGGAGCTGTTTTTT
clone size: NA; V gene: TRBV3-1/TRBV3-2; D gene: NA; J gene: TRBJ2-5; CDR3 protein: CASSQDRPSSETQYF; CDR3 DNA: TGTGCCAGCAGCCAAGATCGTCCGTCTAGTGAGACCCAGTACTTC
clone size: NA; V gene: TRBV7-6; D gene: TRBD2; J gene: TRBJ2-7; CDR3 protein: CASSLELAGYYEQYF; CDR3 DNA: TGTGCCAGCAGCTTAGAACTAGCGGGGTACTACGAGCAGTACTTC
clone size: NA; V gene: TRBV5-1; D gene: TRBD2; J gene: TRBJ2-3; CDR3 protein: CASSFWGGQGEGTQYF; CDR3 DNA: TGCGCCAGCAGCTTTTGGGGAGGGCAGGGTGAAGGTACGCAGTATTTT
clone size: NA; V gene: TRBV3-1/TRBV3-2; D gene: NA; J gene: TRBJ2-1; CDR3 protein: CASSQVRGPYNEQFF; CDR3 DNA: TGTGCCAGCAGCCAGGTCAGGGGCCCCTACAATGAGCAGTTCTTC
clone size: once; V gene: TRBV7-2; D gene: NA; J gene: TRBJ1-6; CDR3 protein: CASSLGQGNNSPLHF; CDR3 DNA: TGTGCCAGCAGCTTAGGGCAGGGTAATAATTCACCCCTCCACTTT
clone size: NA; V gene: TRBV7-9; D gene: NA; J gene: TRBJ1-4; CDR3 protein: CASSLLGTNNEKLFF; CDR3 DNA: TGTGCCAGCAGCTTACTTGGGACAAATAATGAAAAACTGTTTTTT
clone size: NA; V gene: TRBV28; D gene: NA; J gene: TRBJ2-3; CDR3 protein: CASSLRGATQYF; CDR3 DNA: TGTGCCAGCAGTTTAAGAGGAGCTACGCAGTATTTT
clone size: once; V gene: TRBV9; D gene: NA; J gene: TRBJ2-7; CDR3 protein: CASSGGLNYNSYEQYF; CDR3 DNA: TGTGCCAGCAGCGGCGGATTAAATTATAACTCCTACGAGCAGTACTTC
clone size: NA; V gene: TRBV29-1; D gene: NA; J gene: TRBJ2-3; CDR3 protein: CSVGSADWDTQYF; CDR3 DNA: TGCAGCGTTGGGAGCGCGGATTGGGATACGCAGTATTTT
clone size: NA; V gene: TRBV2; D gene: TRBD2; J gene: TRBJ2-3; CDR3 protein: CASSELAGAGTDTQYF; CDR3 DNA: TGTGCCAGCAGTGAGTTAGCGGGGGCCGGGACAGATACGCAGTATTTT
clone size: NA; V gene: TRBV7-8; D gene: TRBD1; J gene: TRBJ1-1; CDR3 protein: CASRAGTGGTGNTEAFF; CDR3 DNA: TGTGCCAGCAGGGCGGGGACAGGGGGCACGGGGAACACTGAAGCTTTCTTT
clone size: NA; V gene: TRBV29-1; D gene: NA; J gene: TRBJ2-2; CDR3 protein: CSVPRGSGNTGELFF; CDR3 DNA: TGCAGCGTTCCAAGGGGTAGCGGAAACACCGGGGAGCTGTTTTTT
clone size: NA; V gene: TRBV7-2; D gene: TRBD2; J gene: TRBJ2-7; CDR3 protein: CAAAHGLAGNDEQYF; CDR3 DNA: TGTGCAGCGGCCCACGGACTAGCGGGGAACGACGAGCAGTACTTC
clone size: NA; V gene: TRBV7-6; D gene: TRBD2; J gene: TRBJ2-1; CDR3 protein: CASSQGLAGGPLSYNEQFF; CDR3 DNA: TGTGCCAGCAGTCAGGGACTAGCGGGGGGGCCATTGAGCTACAATGAGCAGTTCTTC
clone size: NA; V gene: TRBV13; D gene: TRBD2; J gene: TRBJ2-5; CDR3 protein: CASSLDLAAYQETQYF; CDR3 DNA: TGTGCCAGCAGCTTAGACCTAGCGGCGTACCAAGAGACCCAGTACTTC
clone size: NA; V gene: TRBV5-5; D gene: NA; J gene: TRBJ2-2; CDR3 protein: CASSLLVDTGELFF; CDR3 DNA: TGTGCCAGCAGCTTGTTAGTGGACACCGGGGAGCTGTTTTTT
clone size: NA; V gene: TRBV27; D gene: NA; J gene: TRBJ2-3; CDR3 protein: CASSLLSLVGTQYF; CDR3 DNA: TGTGCCAGCAGTTTATTAAGCCTGGTTGGTACGCAGTATTTT
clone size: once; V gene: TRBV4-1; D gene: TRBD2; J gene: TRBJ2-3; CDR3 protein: CASSQDQAGGPLDTQYF; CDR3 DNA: TGCGCCAGCAGCCAAGACCAAGCGGGAGGGCCTCTTGATACGCAGTATTTT
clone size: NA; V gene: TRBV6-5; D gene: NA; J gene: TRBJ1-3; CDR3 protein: CASRIWGPAGNTIYF; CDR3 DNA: TGTGCCAGCAGAATTTGGGGGCCGGCTGGAAACACCATATATTTT
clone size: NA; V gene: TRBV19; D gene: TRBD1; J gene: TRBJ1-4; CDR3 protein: CASRTPGQGNEKLFF; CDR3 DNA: TGTGCCAGTAGAACCCCGGGACAGGGTAATGAAAAACTGTTTTTT
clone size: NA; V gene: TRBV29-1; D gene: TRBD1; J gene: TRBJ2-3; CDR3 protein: CSVEDRVVRDTQYF; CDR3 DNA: TGCAGCGTCGAAGACAGGGTTGTAAGAGATACGCAGTATTTT
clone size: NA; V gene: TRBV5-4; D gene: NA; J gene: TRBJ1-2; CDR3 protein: CASSLVSVGYTF; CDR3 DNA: TGTGCCAGCAGCTTGGTGTCGGTGGGCTACACCTTC
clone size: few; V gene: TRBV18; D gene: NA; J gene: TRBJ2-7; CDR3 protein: CASSPQGLNEQYF; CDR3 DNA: TGTGCCAGCTCACCTCAGGGTCTGAACGAGCAGTACTTC
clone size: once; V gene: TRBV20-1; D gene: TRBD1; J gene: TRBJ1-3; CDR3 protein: CSASSQGAAGNTIYF; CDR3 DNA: TGCAGTGCTAGTAGCCAGGGGGCCGCTGGAAACACCATATATTTT
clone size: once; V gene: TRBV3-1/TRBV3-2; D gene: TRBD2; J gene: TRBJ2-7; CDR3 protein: CASSQGLAGWEEQYF; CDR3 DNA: TGTGCCAGCAGCCAGGGACTAGCGGGCTGGGAGGAGCAGTACTTC
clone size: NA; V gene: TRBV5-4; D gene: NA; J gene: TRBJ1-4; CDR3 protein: CASSLAGGDEKLFF; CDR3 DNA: TGTGCCAGCAGCTTGGCCGGGGGGGATGAAAAACTGTTTTTT
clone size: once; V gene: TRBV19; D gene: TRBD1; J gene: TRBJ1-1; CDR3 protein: CASSWSQGVPTEAFF; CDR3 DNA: TGTGCCAGTAGTTGGTCACAGGGGGTCCCCACTGAAGCTTTCTTT
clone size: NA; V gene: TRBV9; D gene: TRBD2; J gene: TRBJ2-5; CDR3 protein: CASSVLAGGQETQYF; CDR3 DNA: TGTGCCAGCAGCGTACTAGCGGGGGGGCAAGAGACCCAGTACTTC
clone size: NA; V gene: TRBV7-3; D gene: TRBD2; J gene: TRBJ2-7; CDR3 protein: CASSAAGNYEQYF; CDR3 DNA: TGTGCCAGCAGTGCAGCGGGAAACTACGAGCAGTACTTC
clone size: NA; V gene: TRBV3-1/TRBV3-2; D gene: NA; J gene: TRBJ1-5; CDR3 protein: CASSQFRGEPQHF; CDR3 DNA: TGTGCCAGCAGCCAGTTCAGGGGTGAGCCCCAGCATTTT
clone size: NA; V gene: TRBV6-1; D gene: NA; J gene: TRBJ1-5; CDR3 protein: CASSEGTGNQPQHF; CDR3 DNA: TGTGCCAGCAGTGAAGGGACAGGCAATCAGCCCCAGCATTTT
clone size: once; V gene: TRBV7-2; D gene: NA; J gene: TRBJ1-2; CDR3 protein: CASSLGAGRGYGYTF; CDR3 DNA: TGTGCCAGCAGCTTAGGGGCGGGACGGGGCTATGGCTACACCTTC
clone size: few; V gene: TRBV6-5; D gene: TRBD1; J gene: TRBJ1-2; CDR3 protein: CASSHLGQDHGYTF; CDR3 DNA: TGTGCCAGCAGTCACTTGGGACAGGATCACGGCTACACCTTC
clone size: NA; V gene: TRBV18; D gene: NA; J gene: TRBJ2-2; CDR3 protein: CASSPYTANTGELFF; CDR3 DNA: TGTGCCAGCTCACCCTACACAGCGAACACCGGGGAGCTGTTTTTT
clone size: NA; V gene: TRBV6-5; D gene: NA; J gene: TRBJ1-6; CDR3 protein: CASGTKLDNSPLHF; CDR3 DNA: TGTGCCAGCGGGACAAAGCTAGATAATTCACCCCTCCACTTT
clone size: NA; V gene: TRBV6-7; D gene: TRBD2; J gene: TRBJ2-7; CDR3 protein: CASSYRGGADSSYEQYF; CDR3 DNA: TGTGCCAGCAGTTACCGGGGGGGGGCCGATAGTTCCTACGAGCAGTACTTC
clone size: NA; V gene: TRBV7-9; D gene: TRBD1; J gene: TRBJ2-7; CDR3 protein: CASSLVGTGSYEQYF; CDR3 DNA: TGTGCCAGCAGCTTAGTTGGGACAGGGAGCTACGAGCAGTACTTC
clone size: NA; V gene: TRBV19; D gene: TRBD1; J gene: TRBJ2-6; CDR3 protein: CASSILRLPPGQRSSGANVLTF; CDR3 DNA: TGTGCCAGTAGTATACTCCGCCTTCCGCCGGGACAGCGATCTTCTGGGGCCAACGTCCTGACTTTC
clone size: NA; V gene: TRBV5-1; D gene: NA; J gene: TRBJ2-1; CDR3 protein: CASSRGTASYNEQFF; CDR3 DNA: TGCGCCAGCAGCCGGGGGACTGCCAGCTACAATGAGCAGTTCTTC
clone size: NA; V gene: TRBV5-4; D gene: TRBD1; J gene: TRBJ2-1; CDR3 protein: CASSLGQGVFYNEQFF; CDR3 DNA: TGTGCCAGCAGCTTGGGACAGGGAGTATTCTACAATGAGCAGTTCTTC
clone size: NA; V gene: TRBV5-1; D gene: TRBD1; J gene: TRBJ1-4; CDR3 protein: CASSLSGQATNEKLFF; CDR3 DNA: TGCGCCAGCAGCTTGTCGGGACAGGCAACTAATGAAAAACTGTTTTTT
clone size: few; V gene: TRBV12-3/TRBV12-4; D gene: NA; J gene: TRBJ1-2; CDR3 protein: CASSPSQGHGYTF; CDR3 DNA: TGTGCCAGCAGCCCCAGTCAGGGTCATGGCTACACCTTC
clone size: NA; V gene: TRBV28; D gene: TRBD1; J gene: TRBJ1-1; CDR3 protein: CASRPSGQYTEAFF; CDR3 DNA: TGTGCCAGCAGGCCCTCGGGACAGTACACTGAAGCTTTCTTT
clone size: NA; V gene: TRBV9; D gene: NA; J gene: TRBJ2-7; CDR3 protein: CASSVDGGITYEQYF; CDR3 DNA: TGTGCCAGCAGCGTAGATGGGGGGATCACCTACGAGCAGTACTTC
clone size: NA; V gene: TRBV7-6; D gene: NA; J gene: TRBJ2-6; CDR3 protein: CASSLVDGQPSGANVLTF; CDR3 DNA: TGTGCCAGCAGCTTAGTTGATGGACAGCCGTCTGGGGCCAACGTCCTGACTTTC
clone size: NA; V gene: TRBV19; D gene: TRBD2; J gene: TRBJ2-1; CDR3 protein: CASSIDLPSGTQWEQFF; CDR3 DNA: TGTGCCAGTAGTATAGACCTGCCTAGCGGCACTCAATGGGAGCAGTTCTTC